These 29 T cell receptor beta chains were all obtained from the same sample, sequenced in a study of metastatic and nonmetastatic thyroid tumors. No patient had received any treatment before thyroid surgery. Using MiXCR, TCRdb reanalyzed the PCR reads. The table has 90,000 or so clones, about 9.1% seen once. What was sequenced was blood. Receptors originate from a female donor with papillary thyroid cancer or a benign thyroid nodule (not recorded which). Some clones in this sample may be carry-over from other donors' samples.

Turning to this clone: A read error may be the cause here, since a much bigger clone is one base away. This same CDR3 is encoded by further DNA sequences in the sample. The chain combines TRBV20-1 with TRBJ2-3; possible D gene TRBD1, 6 bases. The V and J ends lost 4 bases and 4 bases respectively, with 12 bases between them. Per germline, CDR1 DFQATT and CDR2 SNEGSKA (reference sequence). The CDR3 has 13 residues. CDR3 coding DNA: TGCAGTGCTACAGGGGTTCTTCCAGATACGCAGTATTTT. Encoded protein: CSATGVLPDTQYF.

In its sample, this clone was seen many times. The chain has TRBV4-1 and TRBJ2-7; TRBD2 is a possible D gene (6 bases). Trimming removed 4 bases at V and 0 bases at J, with 13 bases between. In germline, CDR1 is MGHRA, CDR2 YSYEKL. The CDR3 spans 15 residues. The CDR3 DNA follows: TGCGCCAGCAGCCGGATAGGAGGGGACTCCTACGAGCAGTACTTC. Translating it yields CASSRIGGDSYEQYF.

This clone was counted ten times or more. The chain carries TRBV29-1 and TRBJ1-1; D not certain. Germline V gives CDR1 SQVTM, CDR2 ANQGSEA. This CDR3 comprises 12 residues. The V end lost 5 bases, the J end lost 3 bases, and 10 bases lay between the germline ends. In nucleotides, the CDR3 is TGCAGCGTTCCTGCCTCGTACACTGAAGCTTTCTTT. It yields the protein CSVPASYTEAFF.

This clone was counted a few times. The V call is TRBV18, the J call TRBJ1-1; D remains unclear. The CDR3 length is 16 residues. Germline loops: CDR1 KGHSH, CDR2 LQKENI. V lost 3 bases and J 0 bases, leaving 14 bases between the germline ends. CDR3 in DNA: TGTGCCAGCTCACCGAGTTCACAGCAATTGAACACTGAAGCTTTCTTT. This gives the protein CASSPSSQQLNTEAFF.

This clone was detected ten times or more. The rearrangement uses TRBV12-3 or TRBV12-4 and TRBJ1-2; unclear D gene. V dropped 6 bases and J dropped 10 bases, with 15 bases sitting between them. The CDR3 is 12 amino acids. Written as DNA, the CDR3 is TGTGCCAGCAGCCCAAGCACCTTGAACTACACCTTC. It is translated as CASSPSTLNYTF.

This clone was recorded many times. The chain employs TRBV20-1 and TRBJ2-1, with 7 bases fitting TRBD1. Germline values: CDR1 DFQATT, CDR2 SNEGSKA (reference sequence). The CDR3 runs to 14 residues. Trimming removed 6 bases from V and 1 base from J; junction bases left unmatched: 6. CDR3 sequence (DNA): TGCAGTGCGAGACGGACAGGATCCTACAATGAGCAGTTCTTC. It yields the protein CSARRTGSYNEQFF.

This clone was counted a few times. A much bigger clone sits one base away, suggesting this may be a read error. The chain links TRBV6-4 to TRBJ2-7; D uncertain. V dropped 8 bases and J dropped 1 base, with 15 bases sitting between them. CDR1 is MRHNA, CDR2 SNTAGT, per germline. CDR3 length: 14 amino acids. CDR3 region: CASVGGSKSYEQYF. The CDR3 DNA sequence: TGTGCCAGCGTCGGCGGCAGCAAGTCCTACGAGCAGTACTTC.

This clone was counted many times. The V gene is TRBV6-2 or TRBV6-3, the J gene TRBJ1-2; the D is unclear. V lost 2 bases, J lost 7 bases, and 8 bases lay in between. The length of the CDR3 is 12 residues. Germline-derived CDR1 and CDR2 are MNHEY and SVGEGT. The CDR3 spells CASSYRWSGYTF. CDR3 coding DNA: TGTGCCAGCAGTTACAGATGGAGTGGCTACACCTTC.

V is TRBV11-2 and J is TRBJ2-7; weak D call: TRBD1 (5 bases). The germline gives CDR1 SGHAT, CDR2 FQNNGV. The CDR3 contains 16 residues. Trimming stripped 3 bases from V and 1 base from J, with 16 bases between. The CDR3 reads CASSFGQGDRSYEQYF. CDR3 nucleotide sequence: TGTGCCAGCAGCTTTGGGCAAGGGGATCGATCCTACGAGCAGTACTTC.

Points on this clone: One end of the junction fails to match germline, which may point to a read error. The chain combines TRBV29-1 with TRBJ2-7, with a weak D call TRBD2 (6 bases). In germline, CDR1 is SQVTM, CDR2 ANQGSEA. The CDR3 spans 12 residues. CDR3 region: CSIDWWGEEQYF. The CDR3, as DNA: TGCAGCATTGATTGGTGGGGGGAAGAGCAGTACTTC.

At least ten counts were recorded for this clone. V gene TRBV7-9 combines with J gene TRBJ1-2; 9 bases are shared with TRBD1. The CDR3 is 14 residues long. The germline gives CDR1 SEHNR, CDR2 FQNEAQ (reference sequence). V lost 4 bases and J lost 7; bases outside the gene matches: 7. CDR3 amino acids: CASSSRTGVGGYTF. CDR3 nucleotide sequence: TGTGCCAGCAGCTCCCGGACAGGGGTGGGTGGCTACACCTTC.

In its sample, this clone is medium-sized. The CDR3 coding sequence is TGTGCCAGCAGTGAAGGGTGGGGACAGCTCTATGGCTACACCTTC. Translating gives CASSEGWGQLYGYTF. The rearrangement joins TRBV6-1 to TRBJ1-2; TRBD1 matches at 7 bases. This CDR3 comprises 15 residues. Trimming removed 1 base from V and 4 bases from J; junction bases left unmatched: 6. Germline-derived CDR1 and CDR2 are MNHNS and SASEGT.

This clone was detected many times. This chain links TRBV9 with TRBJ2-7, with 15 nucleotides matching TRBD2. V shed 2 bases and J 3 bases; nucleotides not matched to a gene: 0. CDR1 is SGDLS, CDR2 YYNGEE, per germline. The CDR3 runs to 15 residues. The CDR3 spells CASSVGLAGGYEQYF. The CDR3, as DNA: TGTGCCAGCAGCGTGGGACTAGCGGGGGGCTACGAGCAGTACTTC.

This clone was seen at least ten times. The chain combines TRBV3-1 with TRBJ2-3; 11 positions agree with TRBD2. Germline V CDR1 and CDR2: LGHDT, YNNKEL (reference sequence). J lost 1 base, V lost 6 bases, and 0 bases had no gene match. The CDR3 loop spans 14 amino acids. The CDR3 nucleotides are TGTGCCAGCAGGACTAGCGGGGGCACAGATACGCAGTATTTT. Its protein is CASRTSGGTDTQYF.

This clone occurred many times. Because it lacks the conserved phenylalanine or tryptophan at the end, this CDR3 is likely a read error. The rearrangement links TRBV30 to TRBJ1-6; 7 nucleotides align to TRBD1. The CDR3 spans 15 residues. Germline-derived CDR1 and CDR2 are GTSNPN and SVGIG (reference sequence). V lost 0 bases and J lost 7; bases outside the gene matches: 6. The DNA for the CDR3 is TGTGCCTGGAGTGTACTAGGGGGCCGGAATTCACCCCTCCACCTT. This gives the protein CAWSVLGGRNSPLHL.

This clone was counted at least ten times. V gene TRBV9 combines with J gene TRBJ1-1; possibly TRBD1 for D (5 bases). Trimming took off 3 bases at V and 1 base at J, with 13 bases between the two ends. This CDR3 comprises 15 residues. Germline V gives CDR1 SGDLS, CDR2 YYNGEE. CDR3 in amino acids: CASSEYDSKNTEAFF. CDR3 nucleotides: TGTGCCAGCAGCGAGTACGACAGTAAGAACACTGAAGCTTTCTTT.

This clone was recorded at least ten times. This chain joins TRBV6-4 and TRBJ2-2; a possible D gene is TRBD2 (7 bases). The CDR3 length is 15 residues. Germline loops: CDR1 MRHNA, CDR2 SNTAGT. With 10 bases removed from V and 5 bases from J, the gap between germline ends came to 20 bases. For the CDR3, the DNA is TGTGCCATCCTGGCTGGCGGGGGCAGTACCGGGGAGCTGTTTTTT. Residues: CAILAGGGSTGELFF.

This clone showed up many times. V gene TRBV29-1 combines with J gene TRBJ2-5; weak D call: TRBD1 (5 bases). V was cut by 8 bases and J by 4 bases, with 11 bases left in between. The CDR3 spans 11 residues. Germline values: CDR1 SQVTM, CDR2 ANQGSEA. CDR3 sequence (DNA): TGCAGCTTCAGGGTGGGAGAGACCCAGTACTTC. It yields the protein CSFRVGETQYF.

The sample holds many counts of this clone. The J gene is TRBJ2-3, the V gene TRBV19; a possible D gene is TRBD1 (7 bases). V lost 3 bases and J 1 base, leaving 11 bases between the germline ends. CDR1 and CDR2 from the germline V gene are LNHDA and SQIVND (reference sequence). This CDR3 comprises 15 residues. CDR3 region: CASSIGGTGTDTQYF. CDR3 in DNA: TGTGCCAGTAGTATCGGAGGGACAGGCACAGATACGCAGTATTTT.

Only a few counts were recorded for this clone. This likely comes from a read error, as the CDR3 has no conserved phenylalanine or tryptophan at its end. The chain is built from TRBV7-9 and TRBJ2-5, with 8 bases lining up with TRBD2. The CDR3 covers 15 residues. V trimming: 2 bases; J trimming: 1 base; junction bases outside the gene matches: 3. The germline gives CDR1 SEHNR, CDR2 FQNEAQ (reference sequence). The DNA of the CDR3 is TGTGCCAGCAGCTTATTAGCGGGGAGCCAAGAGACCCAGTACCTC. It yields the protein CASSLLAGSQETQYL.

This clone was counted at least ten times. The gene calls are TRBV12-3 or TRBV12-4 and TRBJ2-6; a weak D match, TRBD1 (7 bases). This CDR3 comprises 16 residues. The V and J ends lost 3 bases and 3 bases respectively, with 12 bases between them. The CDR3 sequence is CASSFQGGYGANVLTF. The CDR3 DNA reads as TGTGCCAGCAGTTTTCAGGGGGGTTATGGGGCCAACGTCCTGACTTTC.

This clone was found many times. The chain employs TRBV28 and TRBJ2-3; 8 nucleotides align to TRBD1. V shed 4 bases, J shed 5 bases, and the junction held 11 bases outside the gene matches. The CDR3 extends over 16 amino acids. Germline V gene lookup returns CDR1 MDHEN and CDR2 SYDVKM. In nucleotides, the CDR3 is TGTGCCAGCAGTTCCCCCCGGCAGGGGGCAGGAGATACGCAGTATTTT. It is translated as CASSSPRQGAGDTQYF.

There are many counts of this clone. The rearrangement joins TRBV12-3 or TRBV12-4 to TRBJ2-7; the match to TRBD1 covers 8 bases. V gave up 6 bases and J gave up 0 bases; unmatched junction bases: 13. The CDR3 extends over 17 amino acids. The CDR3: CASSSRFGTGPSYEQYF. The DNA of the CDR3 is TGTGCCAGCAGCTCCCGATTCGGGACAGGACCCTCCTACGAGCAGTACTTC.

This clone was counted many times. This chain links TRBV7-9 with TRBJ2-3; D not certain. Trimming removed 1 base at V and 0 bases at J, with 8 bases between. CDR1 and CDR2 (germline): SEHNR, FQNEAQ (reference sequence). The CDR3 contains 15 residues. Here the CDR3 DNA reads TGTGCCAGCAGCTTAGGGACGGCTAGCACAGATACGCAGTATTTT. Amino acids: CASSLGTASTDTQYF.

This clone was observed a handful of times. This chain joins TRBV2 and TRBJ2-2; TRBD1 is a possible D gene (6 bases). In germline, CDR1 is SNHLY, CDR2 FYNNEI. Deletions cut 6 bases from V and 6 bases from J, with 17 bases between. The CDR3 covers 15 residues. CDR3: CASRGVRGFAGELFF. The CDR3, as DNA: TGTGCCAGCAGAGGGGTCAGGGGATTCGCCGGGGAGCTGTTTTTT.

This clone was counted at least ten times. The same CDR3 is also encoded by other DNA sequences in this sample. The V gene is TRBV20-1, the J gene TRBJ1-4, with D tentatively TRBD1 (5 bases). Trimming stripped 6 bases from V and 5 bases from J, with 13 bases between. The CDR3 contains 13 residues. The germline CDR1 and CDR2 sequences are DFQATT and SNEGSKA (reference sequence). The chain's CDR3 is CSAPGTVNEKLFF. The CDR3 region has the DNA TGCAGTGCGCCCGGGACCGTAAATGAAAAACTGTTTTTT.

This clone was picked up many times. CDR3 amino acids: CASRTDRYSGNTIYF. For the CDR3, the DNA is TGTGCCAGCAGAACGGACCGATACTCTGGAAACACCATATATTTT. The chain combines TRBV6-1 with TRBJ1-3; D is unclear. V lost 6 bases and J lost 0, with 12 bases in between. This CDR3 spans 15 amino acids. Per the germline V gene, CDR1 is MNHNS and CDR2 is SASEGT.

V usage is TRBV7-2 and J usage is TRBJ2-7; perhaps TRBD2 as D (5 bases). The V end lost 2 bases, the J end lost 6 bases, and 14 bases lay between the germline ends. CDR1 and CDR2 (germline): SGHTA, FQGNSA. The CDR3 covers 14 residues. The CDR3 nucleotides are TGTGCCAGCAGCTTACGAGGCCGGGCGGGCGAGCAGTACTTC. Translated: CASSLRGRAGEQYF.

The sample holds many counts of this clone. The V call is TRBV3-1, the J call TRBJ1-2; D unclear. Trimming removed 2 bases from V and 1 base from J, with 5 bases in between. From germline, CDR1 is LGHDT and CDR2 YNNKEL (reference sequence). The CDR3 is made up of 13 amino acids. As DNA, the CDR3 is TGTGCCAGCAGCCAAAACAGTAACTATGGCTACACCTTC. Its protein is CASSQNSNYGYTF.